Below, 4 T cell receptor beta chains from the same sample are listed, as sequenced in a study of technical replicates of blood from several donors (dated by TCRdb to about 2017). Library creation used the immunoSEQ multiplex PCR assay. TCRdb re-hosts the immuneACCESS table, in-frame sequences only. Its copies lack some clones; in the studies checked, an unresolved V gene accounts for under half of them, and the cause for the rest is not known. A total of 75,000 to 95,000 clones appear in this sample, around nine tenths of them only once. 0.27% of the sample is taken by the ten largest. The sequencing sample was made of T cells isolated from PBMCs. These receptors came from a human donor in good health.

The rearrangement uses TRBV15 and TRBJ1-4, with D tentatively TRBD1 (6 bases). CDR1 and CDR2 (germline): LNHNV, YYDKDF (reference sequence). This CDR3 is 18 amino acids long. Trimming left V 8 bases short and J 3 bases short, with 25 bases between. Here the CDR3 DNA reads TGTGCCACCCGGGTTGCCGGGACAATGGAGCTATCTAATGAAAAACTGTTTTTT. Its protein product is CATRVAGTMELSNEKLFF.

This chain uses TRBV5-1 with TRBJ2-7; possible D gene TRBD2, 6 bases. The germline gives CDR1 SGHRS, CDR2 YFSETQ. The V and J ends lost 2 bases and 0 bases respectively, with 15 bases between them. This CDR3 spans 16 amino acids. The CDR3: CASSFRGPGDSYEQYF. The CDR3 DNA follows: TGCGCCAGCAGCTTCAGAGGTCCGGGGGACTCCTACGAGCAGTACTTC.

This chain connects TRBV6-5 to TRBJ1-2; perhaps TRBD1 as D (5 bases). In germline, CDR1 is MNHEY, CDR2 SVGAGI. The V end was cut by 2 bases, the J end by 4 bases, with 14 bases between. The CDR3 covers 15 residues. The CDR3 spells CASSYGMGRGYGYTF. CDR3 sequence (DNA): TGTGCCAGCAGTTACGGGATGGGGCGGGGCTATGGCTACACCTTC.

The chain links TRBV27 to TRBJ2-7, with TRBD2 matching 8 bases. There are 16 residues in the CDR3. Germline V gene data show CDR1 as MNHEY and CDR2 as SMNVEV (reference sequence). V lost 8 bases and J lost 0; bases outside the gene matches: 12. The CDR3 spells CASGEVVAGRSYEQYF. The DNA of the CDR3 is TGTGCCAGCGGTGAGGTCGTAGCGGGACGCTCCTACGAGCAGTACTTC.